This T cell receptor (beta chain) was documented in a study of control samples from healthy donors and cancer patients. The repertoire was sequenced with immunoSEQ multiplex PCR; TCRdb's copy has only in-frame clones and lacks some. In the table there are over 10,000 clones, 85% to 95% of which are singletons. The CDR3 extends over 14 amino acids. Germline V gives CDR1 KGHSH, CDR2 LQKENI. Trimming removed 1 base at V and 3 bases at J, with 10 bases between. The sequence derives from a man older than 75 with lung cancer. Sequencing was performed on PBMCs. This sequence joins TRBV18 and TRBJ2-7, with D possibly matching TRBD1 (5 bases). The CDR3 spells CASSPLGHNYEQYF. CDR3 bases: TGTGCCAGCTCACCACTAGGACATAACTACGAGCAGTACTTC.